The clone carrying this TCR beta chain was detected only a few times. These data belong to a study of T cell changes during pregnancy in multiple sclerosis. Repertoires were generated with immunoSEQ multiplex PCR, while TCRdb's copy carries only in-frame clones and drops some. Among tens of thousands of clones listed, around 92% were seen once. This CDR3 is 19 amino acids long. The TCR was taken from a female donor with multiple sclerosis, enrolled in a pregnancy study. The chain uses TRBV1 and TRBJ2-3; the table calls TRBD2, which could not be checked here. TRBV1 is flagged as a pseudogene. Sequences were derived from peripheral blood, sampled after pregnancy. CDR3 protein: CTSSQESPTSGRSTDTQYF. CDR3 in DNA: TGCACCAGCAGCCAAGAAAGCCCTACCAGCGGGAGGTCCACAGATACGCAGTATTTT.